This paragraph covers one T cell receptor (beta chain) sequence. No antigen is known for it. The data belong to a study of cytomegalovirus exposure and HLA in healthy donors. Study at large: Out of about 360 genotyped donors, about 76% belonged to the Caucasian-associated ancestry cluster.

The study's findings and limits: The listing of approximately 160 TCR beta chains classed them as cytomegalovirus-associated. Earlier findings revealed that most TCR beta V segments proved productive either about 90% or about 30% of the time.

This CDR3 region has 15 residues. V was shortened by 4 bases and J by 1 base, with 13 bases between the two germline ends. The germline V gene encodes CDR1 SGHRS and CDR2 YFSETQ. The PCR had 60 Vbeta and 13 Jbeta primers. Assay used: immunoSEQ multiplex PCR; TCRdb lists only in-frame clones, some missing. The table records approximately 200,000 clones, more than 70% of them present only once. V gene TRBV5-1 combines with J gene TRBJ2-3; D may be TRBD1 (6 bases). This sequence originates from a boy aged 10-17 years in good health and CMV-seronegative. Sequencing was carried out using PBMCs. CDR3 sequence: CASSDRFPGTDTQYF. The CDR3 DNA reads TGCGCCAGCAGCGACAGGTTTCCCGGCACAGATACGCAGTATTTT.